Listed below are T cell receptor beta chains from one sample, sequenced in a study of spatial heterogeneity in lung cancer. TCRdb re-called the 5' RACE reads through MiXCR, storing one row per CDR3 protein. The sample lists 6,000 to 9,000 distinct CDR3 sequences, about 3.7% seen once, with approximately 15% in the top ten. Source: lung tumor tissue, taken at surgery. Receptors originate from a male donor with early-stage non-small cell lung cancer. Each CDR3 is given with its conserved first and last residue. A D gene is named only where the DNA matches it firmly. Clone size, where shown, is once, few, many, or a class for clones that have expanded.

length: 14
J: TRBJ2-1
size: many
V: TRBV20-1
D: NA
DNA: TGCAGTGCTGAAGGGGGTAGCTCCTACAATGAGCAGTTCTTC
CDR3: CSAEGGSSYNEQFF

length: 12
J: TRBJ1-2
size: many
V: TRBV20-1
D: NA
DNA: TGCAGTGCTCGCCAGGGATTTCAGGGCTACACCTTC
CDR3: CSARQGFQGYTF

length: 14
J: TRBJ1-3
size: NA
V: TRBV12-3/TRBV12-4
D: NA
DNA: TGTGCCAGCAGTACAGGAGGCGCGGGAAACACCATATATTTT
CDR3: CASSTGGAGNTIYF

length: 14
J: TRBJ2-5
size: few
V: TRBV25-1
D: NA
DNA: TGTGCCAGCATGCAGGGGGGCCTCGTCGGGACCCAGTACTTC
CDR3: CASMQGGLVGTQYF

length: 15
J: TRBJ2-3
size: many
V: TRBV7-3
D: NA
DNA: TGTGCCAGCAGTCCTTCGGGACGGCGCACAGATACGCAGTATTTT
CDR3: CASSPSGRRTDTQYF

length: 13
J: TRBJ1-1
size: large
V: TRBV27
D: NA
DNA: TGTGCCAGCAGTCCCCGGGGTTACACTGAAGCTTTCTTT
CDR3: CASSPRGYTEAFF

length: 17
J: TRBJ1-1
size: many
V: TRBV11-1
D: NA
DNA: TGTGCCAGCAGCCCTTGGTGGGGGAGACAATCGAACACTGAAGCTTTCTTT
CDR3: CASSPWWGRQSNTEAFF

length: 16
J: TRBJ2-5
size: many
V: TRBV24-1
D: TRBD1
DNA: TGTGCCACCAGCGTCGGGACAGGTTATGAGCAAGAGACCCAGTACTTC
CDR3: CATSVGTGYEQETQYF

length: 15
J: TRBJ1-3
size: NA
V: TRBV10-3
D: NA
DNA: TGTGCCATCAGTCTAGGGACGGCCTCTGGAAACACCATATATTTT
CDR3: CAISLGTASGNTIYF

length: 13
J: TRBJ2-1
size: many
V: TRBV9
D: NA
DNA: TGTGCCAGCAGCGTAGATGACTCTAGGGAGCAGTTCTTC
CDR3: CASSVDDSREQFF

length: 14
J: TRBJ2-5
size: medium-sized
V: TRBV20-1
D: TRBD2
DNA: TGCAGTGCCTTCGAAGGACTAGCGGGAGAGACCCAGTACTTC
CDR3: CSAFEGLAGETQYF

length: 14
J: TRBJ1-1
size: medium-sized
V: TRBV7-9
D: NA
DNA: TGTGCCAGCAGCCCACTGAGCCAGAACACTGAAGCTTTCTTT
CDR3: CASSPLSQNTEAFF

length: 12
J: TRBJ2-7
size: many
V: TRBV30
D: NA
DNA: TGTGCCTGGAGAGGGCAGATCTACGAGCAGTACTTC
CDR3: CAWRGQIYEQYF

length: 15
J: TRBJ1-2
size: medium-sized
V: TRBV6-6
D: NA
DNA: TGTGCCAGCAGTTCCTTCCGGGACACCCTCTATGGCTACACCTTC
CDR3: CASSSFRDTLYGYTF

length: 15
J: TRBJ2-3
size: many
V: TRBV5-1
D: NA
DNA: TGCGCCAGCAGCTTACCCCGACAGGCCACAGATACGCAGTATTTT
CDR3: CASSLPRQATDTQYF

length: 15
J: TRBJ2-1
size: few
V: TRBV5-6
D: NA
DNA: TGTGCCAGCAGCTTTGGCGACCGTAGAGATAATGAGCAGTTCTTC
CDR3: CASSFGDRRDNEQFF

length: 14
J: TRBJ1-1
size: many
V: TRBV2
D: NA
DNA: TGTGCCAGCAGGGCTGCAGCATGGGGGGCTGAAGCTTTCTTT
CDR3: CASRAAAWGAEAFF

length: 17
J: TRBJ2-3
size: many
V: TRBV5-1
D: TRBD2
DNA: TGCGCCAGCAGCTTAGAGCGGGGGGTTCCTAGCACAGATACGCAGTATTTT
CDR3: CASSLERGVPSTDTQYF

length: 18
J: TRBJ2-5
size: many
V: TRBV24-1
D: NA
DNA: TGTGCCACCAGTGATTTCAGCGAGACGGATGATGACAAGAGACCCCAGTACTTC
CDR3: CATSDFSETDDDKRPQYF

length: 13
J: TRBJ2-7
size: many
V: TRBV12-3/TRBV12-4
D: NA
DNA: TGTGCCAGCAGCCCTCTGGGATTCAGCCAGCAGTACTTC
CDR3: CASSPLGFSQQYF

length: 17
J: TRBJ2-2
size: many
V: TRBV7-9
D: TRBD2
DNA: TGTGCCAGCAGCTCCCGAGGCGGGGGATCCTCGGTGGGGGAGCTGTTTTTT
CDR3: CASSSRGGGSSVGELFF